The T cell receptor (beta chain) described here comes from a study of T cells in Graves' hyperthyroidism and ophthalmopathy. Researchers amplified the TCR beta CDR3 regions from RNA transcripts. The HTBI primer set served for first-round RT-PCR of the TCR CDR3. Each CDR3 protein is one row after TCRdb ran MiXCR on the multiplex PCR reads. The repertoire consists of around 300,000 distinct CDR3 sequences, with around 15% occurring once and the leading ten covering about a third. The CDR3 extends over 15 amino acids. Germline CDR1 LNHDA, CDR2 SQIVND (reference sequence). Trimming at V came to 7 bases and at J to 7 bases, leaving 11 bases not matched to a gene.

The clonotype comes from a woman aged 40 to 50 with Graves' ophthalmopathy. Sequencing input: blood. The rearrangement links TRBV19 to TRBJ1-1, with TRBD1 matching 11 bases. CDR3 DNA: TGTGCCAGTAATTTTGGGACAGGGGGGGAAATTGAAGCTTTCTTT. As protein: CASNFGTGGEIEAFF.